The present TCR beta chain was sequenced within a study of vaccination effects on CD4 cells after COVID-19. General observations from the study: In vaccinees who were healthy, merely 1 out of 255 vaccine-induced clones cross-reacted with common cold coronaviruses.

Here immunoSEQ multiplex PCR was the method, and the copy in TCRdb shows in-frame clones only, minus some. The sample yields tens of thousands of clones, around 70% seen once. About this clone itself: What it recognizes is unknown.

The V segment lost 2 bases and the J segment 0 bases; nucleotides outside the gene matches: 5. Germline V gene sequence: CDR1 SNHLY, CDR2 FYNNEI. The CDR3 extends over 18 amino acids. Pools of viral peptides were used by the ViraFEST assay to expand antigen-specific CD4+ T cells ahead of sequencing. Between days 10 and 11 of culture, CD4+ T cells were separated out. According to the study, vaccine recipients showed no prior SARS-CoV-2 infection and negative nucleocapsid antibodies. Peptides at 10 ug/ml and IL-2 at 9 to 10 IU/ml were added to two million PBMC per well. IL-2 medium was substituted for half the medium on days 3 and 7.

This rearrangement joins TRBV2 to TRBJ2-4, with 12 bases fitting TRBD1. This TCR was sampled from a human donor who received a COVID-19 vaccine. Sequences were derived from CD4+ T cells from PBMCs cultured with SARS-CoV-2 spike peptides, sampled before COVID-19 vaccination. CDR3 protein: CASSEWDRGLQAKNIQYF. CDR3 nucleotide sequence: TGTGCCAGCAGTGAATGGGACAGGGGGCTTCAAGCCAAAAACATTCAGTACTTC.